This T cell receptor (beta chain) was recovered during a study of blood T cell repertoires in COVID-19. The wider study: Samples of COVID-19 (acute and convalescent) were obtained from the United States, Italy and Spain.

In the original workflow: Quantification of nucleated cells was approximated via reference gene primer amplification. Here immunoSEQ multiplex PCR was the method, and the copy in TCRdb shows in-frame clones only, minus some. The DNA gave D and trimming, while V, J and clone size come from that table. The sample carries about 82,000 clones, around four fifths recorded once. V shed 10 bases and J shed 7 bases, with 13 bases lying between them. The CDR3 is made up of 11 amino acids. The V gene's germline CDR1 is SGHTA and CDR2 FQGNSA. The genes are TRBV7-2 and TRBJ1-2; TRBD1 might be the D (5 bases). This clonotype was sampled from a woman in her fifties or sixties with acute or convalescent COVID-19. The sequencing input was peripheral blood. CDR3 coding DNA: TGTGCCAATGACAGTCCTGGTGGCTACACCTTC. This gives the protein CANDSPGGYTF.